Listed below are T cell receptor beta chains from one sample, sequenced in a study of OX40 agonist ivuxolimab in advanced cancers. Method: immunoSEQ multiplex PCR; TCRdb's copy keeps in-frame clones and lacks some. The table includes 50,000 to 70,000 clones, roughly 86% detected once. The starting material was CD4+ or CD8+ T cells sorted from blood, obtained in a trial of the OX40 agonist ivuxolimab. These receptors were taken from an adult with an advanced solid tumor such as melanoma, head and neck, liver or kidney cancer. Both conserved end residues are part of each CDR3. The D gene is left open where the match is weak. Where a row states a size, it is once, few, many or the class of an expanded clone; other rows omit it.

j_gene,v_gene,d_gene,abundance,len,CDR3aa,CDR3nt
TRBJ2-6,TRBV16,.,.,14,CASSLLSGANVLTF,TGTGCCAGCAGCCTATTATCTGGGGCCAACGTCCTGACTTTC
TRBJ2-1,TRBV7-8,TRBD2,.,15,CASSRGTSGNDEQFF,TGTGCCAGCAGCCGGGGGACTAGCGGGAACGATGAGCAGTTCTTC
TRBJ2-1,TRBV5-1,TRBD2,few,16,CASSFRLAGGGNEQFF,TGCGCCAGCAGTTTTCGACTAGCGGGAGGGGGGAATGAGCAGTTCTTC
TRBJ2-4,TRBV4-1,.,.,13,CASSQALLHIQYF,TGCGCCAGCAGCCAAGCCCTCCTACACATTCAGTACTTC
TRBJ1-1,TRBV29-1,.,few,10,CSVEQLEAFF,TGCAGCGTTGAGCAGCTTGAAGCTTTCTTT
TRBJ1-2,TRBV2,.,.,15,CASSQTVNLNYGYTF,TGTGCCAGCTCCCAGACAGTGAATCTGAACTATGGCTACACCTTC
TRBJ1-4,TRBV4-3,.,.,11,CASSLNEKLFF,TGCGCCAGCAGCCTAAATGAAAAACTGTTTTTT
TRBJ2-3,TRBV28,TRBD2,once,16,CASSSDSGRTLDTQYF,TGTGCCAGCAGTTCGGATAGCGGGAGGACTCTAGATACGCAGTATTTT
TRBJ1-1,TRBV29-1,.,.,12,CSVQGMNTEAFF,TGCAGCGTTCAGGGGATGAACACTGAAGCTTTCTTT
TRBJ2-1,TRBV27,TRBD2,.,14,CASSGTSVYNEQFF,TGTGCCAGCAGCGGGACTAGCGTTTACAATGAGCAGTTCTTC
TRBJ2-1,TRBV27,TRBD2,.,15,CASSQAWTSLNEQFF,TGTGCCAGCAGTCAAGCTTGGACTAGCCTAAATGAGCAGTTCTTC
TRBJ2-2,TRBV5-5,TRBD2,.,16,CASSLSPSGGTGELFF,TGTGCCAGCAGCTTGAGTCCTAGCGGGGGAACCGGGGAGCTGTTTTTT
TRBJ1-5,TRBV11-2,.,.,13,CASSSGLNQPQHF,TGTGCCAGCAGCTCCGGATTGAATCAGCCCCAGCATTTT
TRBJ1-4,TRBV5-5,.,.,14,CASSLRATNEKLFF,TGTGCCAGCAGCTTAAGAGCAACTAATGAAAAACTGTTTTTT
TRBJ1-5,TRBV28,TRBD1,.,16,CASSSNRGFGNQPQHF,TGTGCCAGCAGTTCTAACAGGGGGTTCGGGAATCAGCCCCAGCATTTT
TRBJ1-1,TRBV10-2,TRBD1,.,14,CASSTGVMNTEAFF,TGCGCCAGCAGTACAGGGGTCATGAACACTGAAGCTTTCTTT
TRBJ1-1,TRBV14,.,.,14,CASSATTENTEAFF,TGTGCCAGCAGCGCAACCACTGAGAACACTGAAGCTTTCTTT
TRBJ2-7,TRBV7-6,TRBD2,.,14,CASSRTSGDYEQYF,TGTGCCAGCAGCCGGACTAGCGGGGACTACGAGCAGTACTTC
TRBJ1-2,TRBV9,.,.,12,CASSVQGDGYTF,TGTGCCAGCAGCGTACAGGGTGATGGCTACACCTTC
TRBJ1-2,TRBV4-1,.,.,14,CASSQVVSNYGYTF,TGCGCCAGCAGCCAAGTCGTCAGTAACTATGGCTACACCTTC
TRBJ1-1,TRBV18,.,.,14,CASGPISLGAEAFF,TGTGCCAGTGGACCAATTTCGCTGGGGGCTGAAGCTTTCTTT
TRBJ1-3,TRBV7-6,.,.,16,CASKGGSGGSGNTIYF,TGTGCCAGCAAGGGGGGGTCAGGAGGATCTGGAAACACCATATATTTT
TRBJ1-2,TRBV13,.,.,18,CASSLAFRPDGLNYGYTF,TGTGCCAGCAGCTTAGCTTTTCGGCCAGACGGTCTTAACTATGGCTACACCTTC
TRBJ2-5,TRBV5-1,.,.,11,CASSLTETQYF,TGCGCCAGCAGCTTGACAGAGACCCAGTACTTC
TRBJ2-4,TRBV6-1,.,.,14,CASSIILPRNIQYF,TGTGCCAGCAGCATTATATTGCCAAGAAACATTCAGTACTTC
TRBJ1-1,TRBV5-1,.,once,15,CASSLEPTVATEAFF,TGCGCCAGCAGCTTGGAACCGACAGTTGCGACTGAAGCTTTCTTT
TRBJ2-1,TRBV6-6,TRBD2,.,16,CASSYIGLERYNEQFF,TGTGCCAGCAGTTACATCGGACTAGAGAGGTACAATGAGCAGTTCTTC
TRBJ2-7,TRBV5-6,.,.,16,CASSLGVTRRTYEQYF,TGTGCCAGCAGCTTAGGGGTGACCCGAAGAACCTACGAGCAGTACTTC
TRBJ1-6,TRBV4-2,.,.,18,CASSQPQDGSSYNSPLHF,TGTGCCAGCAGCCAACCTCAGGACGGTAGCTCCTATAATTCACCCCTCCACTTT
TRBJ2-5,TRBV7-9,.,.,12,CASSLREETQYF,TGTGCCAGCAGCTTACGGGAAGAGACCCAGTACTTC
TRBJ2-5,TRBV7-9,.,.,13,CASSLSGEETQYF,TGTGCCAGCAGCTTATCAGGGGAGGAGACCCAGTACTTC
TRBJ2-2,TRBV18,.,.,14,CASSPFGLTGELFF,TGTGCCAGCTCACCATTTGGTCTGACCGGGGAGCTGTTTTTT
TRBJ1-1,TRBV6-6,.,.,12,CASLGGYTEAFF,TGTGCCAGCTTGGGGGGGTACACTGAAGCTTTCTTT
TRBJ1-1,TRBV11-2,.,.,14,CASSQEGGGTEAFF,TGCGCCAGCAGCCAAGAGGGTGGGGGGACTGAAGCTTTCTTT
TRBJ1-1,TRBV9,.,.,14,CASSPRDTSTEAFF,TGTGCCAGCAGCCCTCGGGACACCAGCACTGAAGCTTTCTTT
TRBJ1-2,TRBV5-5,.,.,14,CASSIGTGLEGYTF,TGTGCCAGCAGCATCGGGACGGGCCTCGAAGGCTACACCTTC
TRBJ2-5,TRBV7-6,.,.,12,CASTGSWETQYF,TGTGCCAGCACAGGGAGTTGGGAGACCCAGTACTTC
TRBJ2-7,TRBV7-2,.,.,14,CASSPGVSGYEQYF,TGTGCCAGCAGCCCGGGGGTCAGCGGCTACGAGCAGTACTTC
TRBJ2-7,TRBV2,.,.,16,CASMPNWLVLSYEQYF,TGTGCCAGCATGCCCAATTGGCTCGTACTCTCCTACGAGCAGTACTTC
TRBJ2-4,TRBV4-3,TRBD1,.,15,CASSQGTGDENIQYF,TGCGCCAGCAGCCAGGGGACAGGGGATGAAAACATTCAGTACTTC
TRBJ2-7,TRBV5-5,TRBD1,.,14,CASSWQGDAYEQYF,TGTGCCAGCAGCTGGCAGGGGGACGCCTACGAGCAGTACTTC
TRBJ2-5,TRBV4-1,TRBD2,few,15,CASSQTGLVQETQYF,TGCGCCAGCAGCCAAACGGGACTAGTACAAGAGACCCAGTACTTC
TRBJ2-1,TRBV7-6,.,.,17,CASSLDPHTGSYNEQFF,TGTGCCAGCAGCTTAGACCCCCACACAGGCTCCTACAATGAGCAGTTCTTC
TRBJ1-1,TRBV9,.,once,13,CASSVVVGTEAFF,TGTGCCAGCAGCGTAGTTGTGGGCACTGAAGCTTTCTTT
TRBJ1-4,TRBV5-5,.,.,11,CASSWSEKLFF,TGTGCCAGCAGCTGGAGTGAAAAACTGTTTTTT
TRBJ1-2,TRBV5-8,.,.,15,CASSLETLLNYGYTF,TGTGCCAGCAGCTTGGAGACTCTTTTAAACTATGGCTACACCTTC
TRBJ2-3,TRBV11-3,.,.,12,CASSFPRDTQYF,TGTGCCAGCAGCTTTCCCAGAGATACGCAGTATTTT
TRBJ2-7,TRBV6-6,TRBD2,.,13,CASSLGGPYEQYF,TGTGCCAGCAGCCTGGGAGGGCCCTACGAGCAGTACTTC
TRBJ1-2,TRBV7-9,.,.,15,CASSLGQAPNYGYTF,TGTGCCAGCAGCTTAGGCCAGGCCCCTAACTATGGCTACACCTTC
TRBJ2-6,TRBV6-5,.,.,15,CASSLSISGANVLTF,TGTGCCAGCAGTTTATCCATTTCTGGGGCCAACGTCCTGACTTTC